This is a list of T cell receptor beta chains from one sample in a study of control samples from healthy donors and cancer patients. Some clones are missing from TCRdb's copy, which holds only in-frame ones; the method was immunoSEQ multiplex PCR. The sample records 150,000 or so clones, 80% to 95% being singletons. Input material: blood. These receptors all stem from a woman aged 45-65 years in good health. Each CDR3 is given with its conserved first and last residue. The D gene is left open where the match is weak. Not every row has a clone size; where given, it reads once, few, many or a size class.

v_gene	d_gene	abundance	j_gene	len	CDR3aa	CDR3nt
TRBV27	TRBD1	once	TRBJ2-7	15	CASRRVTGVTYEQYF	TGTGCCAGCAGAAGAGTAACAGGGGTCACCTACGAGCAGTACTTC
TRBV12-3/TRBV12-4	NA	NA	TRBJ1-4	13	CASSLGGGEKLFF	TGTGCCAGCAGTTTAGGGGGAGGGGAAAAACTGTTTTTT
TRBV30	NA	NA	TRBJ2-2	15	CAWRLGGLVTGELFF	TGTGCCTGGAGACTGGGGGGGCTTGTCACCGGGGAGCTGTTTTTT
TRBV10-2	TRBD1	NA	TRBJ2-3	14	CASTGQGDTDTQYF	TGCGCCAGCACTGGACAGGGTGACACAGATACGCAGTATTTT
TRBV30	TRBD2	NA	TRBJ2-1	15	CAWSVGLAGYNEQFF	TGTGCCTGGAGTGTAGGTCTAGCGGGCTACAATGAGCAGTTCTTC
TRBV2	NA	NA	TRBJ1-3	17	CASSEGRGRTSGNTIYF	TGTGCCAGCAGTGAAGGACGGGGCAGGACCTCTGGAAACACCATATATTTT
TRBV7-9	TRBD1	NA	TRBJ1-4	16	CASSLAKGQGLGKLFF	TGTGCCAGCAGCTTAGCTAAGGGACAGGGTTTGGGAAAACTGTTTTTT
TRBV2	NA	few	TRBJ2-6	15	CASSGLGTGANVLTF	TGTGCCAGCAGTGGATTGGGCACCGGGGCCAACGTCCTGACTTTC
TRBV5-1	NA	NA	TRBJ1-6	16	CASSLAGRADNSPLHF	TGCGCCAGCAGCTTGGCCGGAAGGGCCGATAATTCACCCCTCCACTTT
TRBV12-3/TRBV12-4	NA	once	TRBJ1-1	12	CASSFSNTEAFF	TGTGCCAGCAGTTTTTCCAATACTGAAGCTTTCTTT
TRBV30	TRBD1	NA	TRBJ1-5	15	CAWSVTSGGRQPQHF	TGTGCCTGGAGTGTAACCTCAGGGGGAAGACAGCCCCAGCATTTT
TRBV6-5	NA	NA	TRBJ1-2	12	CASSYRHGGHTF	TGTGCCAGCAGTTACCGCCACGGTGGCCACACCTTC
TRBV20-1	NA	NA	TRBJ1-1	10	CSASDAVAFF	TGCAGTGCTAGCGACGCTGTGGCTTTCTTT
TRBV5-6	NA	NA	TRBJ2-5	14	CASSISTRQETQYF	TGTGCCAGCAGCATCTCGACACGGCAAGAGACCCAGTACTTC
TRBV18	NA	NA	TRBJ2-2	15	CASSLGTANTGELFF	TGTGCCAGCTCACTTGGGACTGCGAACACCGGGGAGCTGTTTTTT
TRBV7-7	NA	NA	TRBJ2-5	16	CASSLGRLVTQETQYF	TGTGCTAGCAGCTTAGGGCGACTAGTCACCCAAGAGACCCAGTACTTC
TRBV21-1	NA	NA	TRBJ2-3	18	CASSKDGGRQGFLDTQYF	TGTGCCAGCAGCAAAGATGGCGGGAGACAGGGGTTTTTGGATACGCAGTATTTT
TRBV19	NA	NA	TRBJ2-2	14	CASRLTNIAGELFF	TGTGCCAGTAGGCTCACCAATATCGCCGGGGAGCTGTTTTTT
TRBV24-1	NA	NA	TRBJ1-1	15	CATSNFFGTDTEAFF	TGTGCCACCAGTAACTTCTTTGGGACGGACACTGAAGCTTTCTTT
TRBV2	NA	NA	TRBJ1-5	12	CASGGGGQPQHF	TGTGCCAGCGGCGGCGGGGGTCAGCCCCAGCATTTT
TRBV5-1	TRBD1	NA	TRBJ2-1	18	CASSLETLGTGMGNEQFF	TGCGCCAGCAGCTTGGAGACTCTAGGGACAGGGATGGGCAATGAGCAGTTCTTC
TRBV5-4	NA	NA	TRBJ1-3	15	CASSPERSSGNTIYF	TGTGCCAGCAGCCCCGAGCGGAGCTCTGGAAACACCATATATTTT
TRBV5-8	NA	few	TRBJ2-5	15	CASSGQRLGVETQYF	TGTGCCAGCAGCGGCCAAAGACTGGGCGTTGAGACCCAGTACTTC
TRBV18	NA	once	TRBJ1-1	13	CASRKGLNTEAFF	TGTGCCAGCCGAAAGGGGTTGAACACTGAAGCTTTCTTT
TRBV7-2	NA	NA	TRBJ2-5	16	CASSPTGTQQGETQYF	TGTGCCAGCAGCCCCACCGGGACCCAACAAGGGGAGACCCAGTACTTC
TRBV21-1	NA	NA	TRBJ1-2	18	CASSNKSPRDRGSDGYTF	TGTGCCAGCAGCAATAAAAGTCCCCGGGACAGGGGTTCTGATGGCTACACCTTC
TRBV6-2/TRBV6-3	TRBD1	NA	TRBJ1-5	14	CASSYGQGNQPQHF	TGTGCCAGCAGTTACGGACAGGGCAATCAGCCCCAGCATTTT
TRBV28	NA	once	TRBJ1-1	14	CASSFGQVLTEAFF	TGTGCCAGCAGTTTTGGGCAGGTCCTCACTGAAGCTTTCTTT
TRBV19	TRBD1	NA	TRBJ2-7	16	CASGDPGTGGSYEQYF	TGTGCCAGCGGTGACCCTGGGACAGGGGGGTCCTACGAGCAGTACTTC
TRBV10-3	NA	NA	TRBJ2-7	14	CAIGEPGQSYEQYF	TGTGCCATCGGTGAACCGGGACAATCCTACGAGCAGTACTTC